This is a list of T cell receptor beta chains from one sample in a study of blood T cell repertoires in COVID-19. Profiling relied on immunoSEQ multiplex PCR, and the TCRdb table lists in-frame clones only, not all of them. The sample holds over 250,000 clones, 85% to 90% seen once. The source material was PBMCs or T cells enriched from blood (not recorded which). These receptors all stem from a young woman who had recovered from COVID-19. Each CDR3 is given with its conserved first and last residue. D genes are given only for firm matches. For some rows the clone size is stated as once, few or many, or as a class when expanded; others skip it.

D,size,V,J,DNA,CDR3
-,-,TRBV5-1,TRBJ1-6,TGCGCCAGCAGCCCCGTCGGCTCCTATAATTCACCCCTCCACTTT,CASSPVGSYNSPLHF
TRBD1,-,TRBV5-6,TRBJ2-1,TGTGCCAGCAGCTACCGGGACAGGGACAATGAGCAGTTCTTC,CASSYRDRDNEQFF
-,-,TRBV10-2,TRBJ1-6,TGCGCCAGCAGTGAGAGCCTAACAGGGCATAATAATTCACCCCTCCACTTT,CASSESLTGHNNSPLHF
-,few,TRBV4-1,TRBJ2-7,TGCGCCAGCAGCCAAAAAGCAGACAGCTCCTACGAGCAGTACTTC,CASSQKADSSYEQYF
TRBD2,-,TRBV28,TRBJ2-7,TGTGCCAGCAGTTCAAGACTAGCGGGAAAGCCCGAGCAGTACTTC,CASSSRLAGKPEQYF
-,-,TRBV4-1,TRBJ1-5,TGCGCCAGCAGCCCAACAGGGACCTCCAATCAGCCCCAGCATTTT,CASSPTGTSNQPQHF
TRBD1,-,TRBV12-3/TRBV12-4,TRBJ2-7,TGTGCCAGCAGGGAGGACAGGGGCTACGAGCAGTACTTC,CASREDRGYEQYF
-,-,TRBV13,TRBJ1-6,TGTGCCAGCAGCTACCTCCCCACAGACAGCTCCTATAATTCACCCCTCCACTTT,CASSYLPTDSSYNSPLHF
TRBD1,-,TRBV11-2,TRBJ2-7,TGTGCCAGCAGCCCCCGGACAGGTCCTTTTGTGCGTGAGCAGTACTTC,CASSPRTGPFVREQYF
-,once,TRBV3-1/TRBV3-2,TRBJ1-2,TGTGCCAGCAGCCAGACAGGTTCCGCCCGATATGGCTACACCTTC,CASSQTGSARYGYTF
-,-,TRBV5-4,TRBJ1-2,TGTGCCAGCAGCTCGACAGAGCTCTATGGCTACACCTTC,CASSSTELYGYTF
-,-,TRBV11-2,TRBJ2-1,TGTGCCAGCACCCCAAACAATGAGCAGTTCTTC,CASTPNNEQFF
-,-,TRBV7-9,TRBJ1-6,TGTGCCAGCAGCGCAAACATGGGGCGGAATTCACCCCTCCACTTT,CASSANMGRNSPLHF
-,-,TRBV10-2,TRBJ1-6,TGCGCCAGCAGTGAGTCGAGGCTGGTCGGTAATTCACCCCTCCACTTT,CASSESRLVGNSPLHF
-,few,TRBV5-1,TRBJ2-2,TGCGCCAGCAGCTTGCGGACCAGGGGGGTCAACACCGGGGAGCTGTTTTTT,CASSLRTRGVNTGELFF
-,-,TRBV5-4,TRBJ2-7,TGTGCCAGCAGCGGTACAGGGCTGTACGAGCAGTACTTC,CASSGTGLYEQYF
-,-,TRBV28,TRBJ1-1,TGTGCCAGCATCGACCTCGGGAGTGAAGCTTTCTTT,CASIDLGSEAFF
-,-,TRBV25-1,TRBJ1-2,TGTGCCAGCAGTGAGCCCGCAGGGCGTCTGGGTGGCTACACCTTC,CASSEPAGRLGGYTF
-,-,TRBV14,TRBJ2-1,TGTGCCAGCAGCCAAGGACAAAACTACAATGAGCAGTTCTTC,CASSQGQNYNEQFF
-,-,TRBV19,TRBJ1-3,TGTGCCAGTAGTATGGGTTCAGGGACTGGAAACACCATATATTTT,CASSMGSGTGNTIYF
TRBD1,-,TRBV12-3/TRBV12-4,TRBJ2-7,TGTGCCAGCAGTTACAGGGGGCGGTTTGAACAGTACTTC,CASSYRGRFEQYF
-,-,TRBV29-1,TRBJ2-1,TGCAGCGTTGTAGGACATTCAACCTACAATGAGCAGTTCTTC,CSVVGHSTYNEQFF
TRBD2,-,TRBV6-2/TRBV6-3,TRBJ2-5,TGTGCCAGCAGCCTACTCGCGGGGGAGCAAGAGACCCAGTACTTC,CASSLLAGEQETQYF
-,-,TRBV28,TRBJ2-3,TGTGCCAGCAGTTTAGGGGGGGCCGGGAGCGCAGATACGCAGTATTTT,CASSLGGAGSADTQYF
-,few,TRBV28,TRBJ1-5,TGTGCCAGCGGACTGGCGTCAGGCAATCAGCCCCAGCATTTT,CASGLASGNQPQHF
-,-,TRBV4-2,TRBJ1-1,TGTGCCAGCAGCCAAGATTATGGCCAGACTGAAGCTTTCTTT,CASSQDYGQTEAFF
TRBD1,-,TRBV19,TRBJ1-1,TGTGCCAGTAGCAAGACAGGGGAGTGGACTGAAGCTTTCTTT,CASSKTGEWTEAFF
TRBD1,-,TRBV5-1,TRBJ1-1,TGCGCCAGCAGCGCCCGGACAGGACCGAACACTGAAGCTTTCTTT,CASSARTGPNTEAFF
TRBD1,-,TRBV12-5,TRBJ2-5,TGTGCTAGTGTCATGGGGTCGACAGGGAAAGAGACCCAGTACTTC,CASVMGSTGKETQYF
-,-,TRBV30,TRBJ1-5,TGTGCCTGGAGCGTTGGGGGGACCCAGCATTTT,CAWSVGGTQHF
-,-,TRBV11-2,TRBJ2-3,TGTGCCAGCAGGGGGACTGGGGGTCTCCCACACGCAGATACGCAGTATTTT,CASRGTGGLPHADTQYF
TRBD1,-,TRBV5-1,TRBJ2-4,TGCGCCAGCAGCGGACAGGGGGGAGGCATTCAGTACTTC,CASSGQGGGIQYF
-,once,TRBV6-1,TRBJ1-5,TGTGCCAGCAGTGAATATTCAGGGAACGATCCGAACCAGCCCCAGCATTTT,CASSEYSGNDPNQPQHF
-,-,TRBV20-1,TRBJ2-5,TGCAGTGCTAGTCATCTAGGGGATCCAAGTAGGTCCCAGTACTTC,CSASHLGDPSRSQYF
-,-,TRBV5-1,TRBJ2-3,TGCGCCAGCAGCGAGAGGGCTTCTTATGCGGCAGATACGCAGTATTTT,CASSERASYAADTQYF
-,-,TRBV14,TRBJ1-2,TGTGCCAGCAGCCAGGGCAGGGAGAGGGGGAACTATGGCTACACCTTC,CASSQGRERGNYGYTF
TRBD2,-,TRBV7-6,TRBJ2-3,TGTGCCAGCAGCCCCGGACTAGCGGGGGGGCTCACAGATACGCAGTATTTT,CASSPGLAGGLTDTQYF
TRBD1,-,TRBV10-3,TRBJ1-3,TGTGCCATCAGTGACAGGGGGCCCAGCTCTGGAAACACCATATATTTT,CAISDRGPSSGNTIYF
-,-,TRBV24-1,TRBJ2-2,TGTGCCACCAGTGATTTGTCCAGGGAAGGCGGGGAGCTGTTTTTT,CATSDLSREGGELFF
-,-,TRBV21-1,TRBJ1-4,TGTGCCGCCTGCCGGGACAGGCAGACTAATGAAAAACTGTTTTTT,CAACRDRQTNEKLFF
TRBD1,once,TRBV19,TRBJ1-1,TGTGCCGGTCGGGACAGCCAGAACACTGAAGCTTTCTTT,CAGRDSQNTEAFF
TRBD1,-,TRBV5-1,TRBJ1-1,TGCGCCAGCAGCTTGGAGAGGGGGACAGGGCTGAACACTGAAGCTTTCTTT,CASSLERGTGLNTEAFF
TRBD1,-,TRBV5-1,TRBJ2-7,TGCGCCAGCAGCTCCCCCGGGACAGGGTACGAGCAGTACTTC,CASSSPGTGYEQYF
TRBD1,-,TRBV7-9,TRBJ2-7,TGTGCCAGCAGCCGGACAGGAGATTACTACGAGCAGTACTTC,CASSRTGDYYEQYF
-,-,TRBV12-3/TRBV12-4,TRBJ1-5,TGTGCCAGCAGTACGACCCGGAGCCAGCCCCAGCATTTT,CASSTTRSQPQHF
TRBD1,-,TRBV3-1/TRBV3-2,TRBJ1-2,TGTGCCAGCAGCGGACAGGGGGGACTTGGCTACACCTTC,CASSGQGGLGYTF
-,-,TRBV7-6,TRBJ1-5,TGTGCCAGCAGCTTAGTGGCAGGGGATCAGCCCCAGCATTTT,CASSLVAGDQPQHF
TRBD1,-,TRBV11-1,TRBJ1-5,TGTGCCAGCAGCCCAGGGACAGGAGTAGGACAGCCCCAGCATTTT,CASSPGTGVGQPQHF
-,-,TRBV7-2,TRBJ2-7,TGTGCCAGCAGCTTAGTGCGGGGGCTCCGCGAGCAGTACTTC,CASSLVRGLREQYF
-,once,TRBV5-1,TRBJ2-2,TGCGCCAGCAGCTTGTCCGCAGGGGCCGCCGGGGAGCTGTTTTTT,CASSLSAGAAGELFF
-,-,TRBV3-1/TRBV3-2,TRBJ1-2,TGTGCCAGCAGGCGTCAGGGCTGGTATGGCTACACCTTC,CASRRQGWYGYTF
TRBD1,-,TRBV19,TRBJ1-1,TGTGCCAGTAGCCCTGGGGACAGGGTTTCTTCCAACACTGAAGCTTTCTTT,CASSPGDRVSSNTEAFF
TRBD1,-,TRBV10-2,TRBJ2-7,TGCGCCAGCAGTACAGGACAGGGAATGGTCGAGCAGTACTTC,CASSTGQGMVEQYF
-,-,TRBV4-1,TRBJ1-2,TGCGCCAGCAGCCAAGATCTGGGAGTAAGGTATGGCTACACCTTC,CASSQDLGVRYGYTF
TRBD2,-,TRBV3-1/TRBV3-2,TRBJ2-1,TGTGCCAGCAGCCGAGGGACTAGCGGTGAGCAGTTCTTC,CASSRGTSGEQFF
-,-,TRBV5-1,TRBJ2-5,TGCGCCAGCAGCTTGAGTGACACCTCAGAGACCCAGTACTTC,CASSLSDTSETQYF
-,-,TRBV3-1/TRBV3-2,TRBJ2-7,TGTGCCAGCAGCCAAGGTGGGGCCACCTACGAGCAGTACTTC,CASSQGGATYEQYF
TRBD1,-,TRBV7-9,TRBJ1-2,TGTGCCAGCAGCTTCCCGGGACAGACGTATGGCTACACCTTC,CASSFPGQTYGYTF